The 25 T cell receptor beta chains listed next were all sequenced from one sample in a study of T cells in pancreatic ductal adenocarcinoma. The selected patients with pancreatic ductal adenocarcinoma had surgery but no neoadjuvant therapy. TCRdb keeps only in-frame clones here, not all; method: immunoSEQ multiplex PCR. The table includes approximately 97,000 clones, over 90% detected once. Specimen: PBMCs. These receptors came from a human donor with pancreatic ductal adenocarcinoma.

This rearrangement joins TRBV2 to TRBJ2-3; D might be TRBD1 (5 bases). The CDR3 has 13 residues. Trimming pared 6 bases from V and 3 bases from J, leaving 10 bases between. Germline CDR1 is SNHLY and CDR2 is FYNNEI. The CDR3 bases are TGTGCCAGCAGGGAGACAGAAACAGATACGCAGTATTTT. Its translation: CASRETETDTQYF.

The chain carries TRBV6-4 and TRBJ2-2; 8 nucleotides align to TRBD2. This CDR3 has 14 amino acids. Germline V gene sequence: CDR1 MRHNA, CDR2 SNTAGT. The V segment lost 9 bases and the J segment 0 bases; nucleotides outside the gene matches: 3. As DNA, the CDR3 is TGTGCCAGTAGCGGGAAGGCGAACACCGGGGAGCTGTTTTTT. Translated, it gives CASSGKANTGELFF.

The rearrangement links TRBV4-2 to TRBJ1-1, with no clear D. This CDR3 region has 13 residues. The V and J ends lost 5 bases and 4 bases respectively, with 11 bases between them. CDR1 is LGHNA and CDR2 is YNFKEQ in the germline V gene. The CDR3, as DNA: TGTGCCAGCAGCATCTCCGGAGGCACTGAAGCTTTCTTT. Its translation: CASSISGGTEAFF.

The CDR3 sequence: CASSLDGQYSNQPQHF. The CDR3 coding sequence is TGTGCCAGCAGTCTAGACGGACAATATAGCAATCAGCCCCAGCATTTT. The chain carries TRBV2 and TRBJ1-5, with D possibly TRBD1 on 5 matching bases. The V gene lost 5 bases and the J gene lost 0 bases, with 14 bases spanning the gap. This CDR3 has 16 residues. From germline, CDR1 is SNHLY and CDR2 FYNNEI.

This rearrangement joins TRBV18 to TRBJ2-3; D is possibly TRBD2 (6 bases). V shed 2 bases and J shed 2 bases, with 14 bases lying between them. CDR1 and CDR2 (germline): KGHSH, LQKENI. CDR3 length: 16 residues. CDR3 sequence (DNA): TGTGCCAGCTCACCAGGTTTGCGGACTACCACAGATACGCAGTATTTT. Encoded protein: CASSPGLRTTTDTQYF.

The CDR3 loop reads CASSLSQGSYGYTF. In DNA, the CDR3 is TGTGCCAGCAGTTTATCCCAGGGGTCTTATGGCTACACCTTC. V gene TRBV28 combines with J gene TRBJ1-2; weak D call: TRBD1 (6 bases). The CDR3 length is 14 residues. V was cut by 1 base and J by 5 bases, with 11 bases left in between. Per germline, CDR1 MDHEN and CDR2 SYDVKM.

This clone was recorded once. V and J are TRBV6-6 and TRBJ1-4; TRBD1 matches at 11 bases. In germline, CDR1 is MNHNY, CDR2 SVGAGI (reference sequence). The V and J ends lost 7 bases and 8 bases, in that order; junction bases with no gene match: 6. CDR3 length equals 14 residues. As DNA, the CDR3 is TGTGCCAGCAAGAGGACAGGGGGCGAGGAAAAACTGTTTTTT. This translates into CASKRTGGEEKLFF.

The chain combines TRBV6-5 with TRBJ1-4, with 8 nucleotides matching TRBD1. The V and J ends lost 6 bases and 5 bases, in that order; junction bases with no gene match: 5. This CDR3 has 14 amino acids. Germline V gene data show CDR1 as MNHEY and CDR2 as SVGAGI. CDR3 sequence: CASSRDRLNEKLFF. CDR3 DNA: TGTGCCAGCAGCCGGGACAGGCTAAATGAAAAACTGTTTTTT.

The rearrangement uses TRBV11-1 and TRBJ1-1; D remains ambiguous. The CDR3 spans 13 residues. Trimming left V 1 base short and J 4 bases short, with 7 bases between. CDR1 SGHAT and CDR2 FQDESV come from the germline V gene (reference sequence). The CDR3 nucleotides read TGTGCCAGCAGCTTAGTCCGGGGCACTGAAGCTTTCTTT. The encoded protein is CASSLVRGTEAFF. Full variable domain (missing parts from reference TRBV11-1 and TRBJ1-1): EAEVAQSPRYKITEKSQAVAFWCDPISGHATLYWYRQILGQGPELLVQFQDESVVDDSQLPKDRFSAERLKGVDSTLKIQPAELGDSAMYLCASSLVRGTEAFFGQGTRLTVV.

V and J are TRBV29-1 and TRBJ2-4; TRBD2 is a possible D gene (5 bases). This CDR3 is 14 amino acids long. The V gene's germline CDR1 is SQVTM and CDR2 ANQGSEA. V lost 5 bases to trimming and J lost 8 bases, with 19 bases between them. As DNA, the CDR3 is TGCAGCGTTAAAAAGGCCGGGGTTCCGGACATTCAGTACTTC. Translation: CSVKKAGVPDIQYF.

The J gene is TRBJ1-3, the V gene TRBV18; the D gene is possibly TRBD1 (6 bases). CDR1 and CDR2 (germline): KGHSH, LQKENI. With 3 bases removed from V and 0 bases from J, the gap between germline ends came to 9 bases. This CDR3 has 15 amino acids. The CDR3 DNA reads TGTGCCAGCTCACCTGACAGGAGCTCTGGAAACACCATATATTTT. It yields the protein CASSPDRSSGNTIYF.

This clone was recorded a few times. The rearrangement uses TRBV7-6 and TRBJ2-7; D remains ambiguous. Germline CDR1 SGHVS, CDR2 FNYEAQ. With 5 bases removed from V and 3 bases from J, the gap between germline ends came to 11 bases. This CDR3 contains 13 residues. The CDR3 nucleotides are TGTGCCAGCAGCCTTACAACGAACTACGAGCAGTACTTC. It is translated as CASSLTTNYEQYF.

The genes are TRBV12-5 and TRBJ1-1; D is undetermined. CDR1 is LGHNT, CDR2 FRNRAP, per germline. This CDR3 is built from 13 residues. Trimming took off 4 bases at V and 5 bases at J, with 11 bases between the two ends. The CDR3 here is CASGYWGGTEAFF. The CDR3, as DNA: TGTGCTAGTGGTTATTGGGGAGGGACTGAAGCTTTCTTT.

The chain employs TRBV7-3 and TRBJ2-4; 9 nucleotides agree with TRBD1. The V gene end was trimmed by 3 bases and the J gene end by 14 bases; junction bases not matched to a gene: 11. The length of the CDR3 is 14 residues. CDR1 is SGHTA, CDR2 FQGTGA, per germline. The CDR3, as DNA: TGTGCCAGCAGCTTCAACCCTGGGACAGGGCTAAAGTACTTC. Translating gives CASSFNPGTGLKYF. The complete variable domain, with remaining parts taken from reference TRBV7-3 and TRBJ2-4, reads GAGVSQTPSNKVTEKGKYVELRCDPISGHTALYWYRQSLGQGPEFLIYFQGTGAADDSGLPNDRFFAVRPEGSVSTLKIQRTERGDSAVYLCASSFNPGTGLKYFGAGTRLSVL.

The gene calls are TRBV6-5 and TRBJ1-5; TRBD1 agrees at 8 bases. The CDR3 totals 15 residues. The V gene's germline CDR1 is MNHEY and CDR2 SVGAGI. Germline trimming cut 4 bases from V and 3 bases from J; bases unmatched to any gene: 5. The CDR3 region is CASSFWTGPNQPQHF. In DNA, the CDR3 is TGTGCCAGCAGTTTTTGGACAGGGCCCAATCAGCCCCAGCATTTT.

The chain links TRBV28 to TRBJ2-7; D is uncertain. The CDR3 totals 13 residues. The germline V gene encodes CDR1 MDHEN and CDR2 SYDVKM. V was trimmed by 4 bases and J by 4 bases, leaving 11 bases between them. CDR3 in amino acids: CASSSSPHYEQYF. DNA for the CDR3: TGTGCCAGCAGTTCCAGTCCCCATTACGAGCAGTACTTC.

This chain connects TRBV2 to TRBJ2-3, with D maybe TRBD2 (6 bases). Germline CDR1 and CDR2: SNHLY and FYNNEI. This CDR3 has 16 residues. Trimming took 6 bases from V and 4 from J, leaving 20 bases between them. CDR3 nucleotide sequence: TGTGCCAGCAGGGCGGAAGCTGGGGGGTTGGCAGATACGCAGTATTTT. Translation: CASRAEAGGLADTQYF.

V gene TRBV6-5 combines with J gene TRBJ2-2, with TRBD2 matching 7 bases. The CDR3 runs 16 residues. From germline, CDR1 is MNHEY and CDR2 SVGAGI. Trimming took 2 bases from V and 8 from J; bases not matched to a gene: 11. CDR3 loop: CASSYDSPGGSGELFF. In nucleotides, the CDR3 is TGTGCCAGCAGTTACGATTCCCCCGGGGGGTCGGGGGAGCTGTTTTTT.

The chain uses TRBV18 and TRBJ2-5; no clear D. V lost 0 bases to trimming and J lost 5 bases, with 10 bases between them. The CDR3 has 14 amino acids. Germline-derived CDR1 and CDR2 are KGHSH and LQKENI. As DNA, the CDR3 is TGTGCCAGCTCACCACCATCTGCAGCGGAGACCCAGTACTTC. Residues: CASSPPSAAETQYF.

This chain joins TRBV27 and TRBJ2-5, with a weak D call TRBD1 (5 bases). V was cut by 8 bases and J by 4 bases, with 11 bases left in between. This CDR3 contains 12 residues. Germline V gene lookup returns CDR1 MNHEY and CDR2 SMNVEV (reference sequence). DNA for the CDR3: TGTGCCAGCCGCTCGCAGGGAGAGACCCAGTACTTC. This translates into CASRSQGETQYF.

The V gene is TRBV11-2, the J gene TRBJ2-4; 10 nucleotides line up with TRBD2. The CDR3 consists of 13 residues. Germline V gives CDR1 SGHAT, CDR2 FQNNGV. J was trimmed by 7 bases and V by 8 bases; bases with no gene match: 5. The CDR3 DNA follows: TGTGCCAGCCAACTAGCGGGGTTCAACATTCAGTACTTC. Its protein is CASQLAGFNIQYF.

The gene calls are TRBV6-1 and TRBJ2-7, with TRBD2 as a possible D gene (5 bases). The germline gives CDR1 MNHNS, CDR2 SASEGT. The CDR3 is made up of 15 amino acids. V lost 1 base to trimming and J lost 5 bases, with 15 bases between them. In DNA, the CDR3 is TGTGCCAGCAGTGAAGTATGGACTGGCTCTCACGAGCAGTACTTC. Translation: CASSEVWTGSHEQYF.

The gene calls are TRBV10-3 and TRBJ2-1; maybe TRBD2 (5 bases). This CDR3 contains 15 residues. V lost 2 bases to trimming and J lost 5 bases, with 13 bases between them. The germline V gene encodes CDR1 ENHRY and CDR2 SYGVKD. CDR3 amino acids: CAISEPTKGHNEQFF. The DNA of the CDR3 is TGTGCCATCAGTGAGCCGACTAAGGGCCACAATGAGCAGTTCTTC.

The rearrangement joins TRBV28 to TRBJ2-1; D is undetermined. V shed 5 bases and J shed 8 bases, with 13 bases lying between them. The CDR3 has 13 amino acids. CDR1 MDHEN and CDR2 SYDVKM come from the germline V gene. CDR3 sequence: CASSELRSDEQFF. CDR3 bases: TGTGCCAGCAGTGAACTAAGGTCAGATGAGCAGTTCTTC.

This clone was picked up one time. The chain carries TRBV21-1 and TRBJ2-7; the table's D call, TRBD2, has no DNA check behind it. TRBV21-1 is noted as a pseudogene. This CDR3 contains 11 residues. The CDR3 here is CASSPGYEQYF. The CDR3 nucleotides read TGTGCCAGCAGTCCCGGCTACGAGCAGTACTTC.